This TCR beta chain emerged from a study of cytomegalovirus exposure and HLA in healthy donors. Study-level findings and limits: Roughly uniform sequencing depth across donors was assumed, possibly incorrectly. Accounts indicate the classifier identified cytomegalovirus status with strong specificity and sensitivity.

Concerning this clone: Antigen: not known.

Primers included in the PCR were 60 Vbeta and 13 Jbeta primers. The assay was immunoSEQ multiplex PCR, and TCRdb's table has in-frame clones only and misses some. The sample carries roughly 130,000 clones, approximately 66% recorded once. Germline CDR1 is SEHNR and CDR2 is FQNEAQ (reference sequence). V was pared by 5 bases and J by 1 base, with 6 bases of the junction left unmatched. The CDR3 spans 15 residues. This chain uses TRBV7-9 with TRBJ1-1; 8 bases align to TRBD1. The sequenced material came from PBMCs. The receptor comes from a woman aged 40 to 49 in good health and CMV-seropositive. CDR3 region: CASSPQGAGNTEAFF. CDR3 sequence (DNA): TGTGCCAGCAGCCCCCAGGGGGCGGGGAACACTGAAGCTTTCTTT. Complete variable domain (other parts from reference TRBV7-9 and TRBJ1-1): DTGVSQNPRHKITKRGQNVTFRCDPISEHNRLYWYRQTLGQGPEFLTYFQNEAQLEKSRLLSDRFSAERPKGSFSTLEIQRTEQGDSAMYLCASSPQGAGNTEAFFGQGTRLTVV.